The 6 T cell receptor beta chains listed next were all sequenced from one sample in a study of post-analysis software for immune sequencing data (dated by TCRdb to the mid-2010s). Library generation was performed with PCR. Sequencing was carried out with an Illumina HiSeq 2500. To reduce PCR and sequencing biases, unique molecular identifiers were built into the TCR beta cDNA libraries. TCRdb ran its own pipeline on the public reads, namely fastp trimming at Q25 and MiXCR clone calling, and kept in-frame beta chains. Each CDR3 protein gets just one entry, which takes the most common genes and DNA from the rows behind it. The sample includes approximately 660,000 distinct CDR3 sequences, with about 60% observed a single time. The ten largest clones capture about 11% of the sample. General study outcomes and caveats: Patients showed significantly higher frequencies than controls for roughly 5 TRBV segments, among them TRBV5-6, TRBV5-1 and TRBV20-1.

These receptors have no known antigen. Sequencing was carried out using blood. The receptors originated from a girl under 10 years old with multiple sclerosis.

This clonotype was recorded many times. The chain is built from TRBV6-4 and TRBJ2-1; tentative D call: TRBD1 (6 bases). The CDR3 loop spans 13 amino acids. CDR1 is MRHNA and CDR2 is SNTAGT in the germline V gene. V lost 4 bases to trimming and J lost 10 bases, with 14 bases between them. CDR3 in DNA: TGTGCCAGCAGTGCGAGCTCTACAGGGGAGCAGTTCTTC. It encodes CASSASSTGEQFF.

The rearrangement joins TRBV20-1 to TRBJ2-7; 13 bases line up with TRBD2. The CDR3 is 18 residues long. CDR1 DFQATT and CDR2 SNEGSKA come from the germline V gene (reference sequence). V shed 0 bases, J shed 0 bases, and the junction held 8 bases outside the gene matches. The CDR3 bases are TGCAGTGCTAGAGATCCGGGACTAGCGGGAAGGCCCTCCTACGAGCAGTACTTC. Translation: CSARDPGLAGRPSYEQYF.

The CDR3 coding sequence is TGTGCCAGCAGCCAAGGGGACCAAAAAGATACGCAGTATTTT. It encodes CASSQGDQKDTQYF. V gene TRBV3-1 combines with J gene TRBJ2-3, with D perhaps TRBD1 or TRBD2 (5 bases each). The CDR3 has 14 residues. V lost 1 base and J 5 bases, leaving 10 bases between the germline ends. Germline CDR1 reads LGHDT; CDR2 reads YNNKEL (reference sequence).

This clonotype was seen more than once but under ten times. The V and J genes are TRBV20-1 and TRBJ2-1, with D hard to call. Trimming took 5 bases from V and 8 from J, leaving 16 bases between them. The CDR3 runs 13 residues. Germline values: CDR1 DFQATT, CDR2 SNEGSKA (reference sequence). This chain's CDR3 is CSASDGRADEQFF. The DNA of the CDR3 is TGCAGTGCTTCGGACGGCCGGGCGGATGAGCAGTTCTTC.

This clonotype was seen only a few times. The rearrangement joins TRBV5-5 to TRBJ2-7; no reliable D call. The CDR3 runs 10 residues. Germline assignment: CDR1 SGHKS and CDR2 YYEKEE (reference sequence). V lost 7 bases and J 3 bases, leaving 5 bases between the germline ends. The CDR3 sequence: CASGVYEQYF. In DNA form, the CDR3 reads TGTGCCAGCGGAGTCTACGAGCAGTACTTC.

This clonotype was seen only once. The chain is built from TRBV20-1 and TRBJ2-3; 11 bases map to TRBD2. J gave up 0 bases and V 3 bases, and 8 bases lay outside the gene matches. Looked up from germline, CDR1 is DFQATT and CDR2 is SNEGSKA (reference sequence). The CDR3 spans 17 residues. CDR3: CSARGLAEPYSTDTQYF. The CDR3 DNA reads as TGCAGTGCTAGGGGACTAGCGGAACCTTATAGCACAGATACGCAGTATTTT.